Listed below are T cell receptor beta chains from one sample, sequenced in a study of blood T cell repertoires in COVID-19. Some clones are missing from TCRdb's copy, which holds only in-frame ones; the method was immunoSEQ multiplex PCR. The profile shows roughly 340,000 clones, more than 70% of them singletons. Sequenced material: PBMCs or T cells enriched from blood (not recorded which). All receptors come from a man in his forties in a cohort exposed to, infected with or recovered from COVID-19 (not recorded which). Both conserved end residues are part of each CDR3. A D gene is named only where the DNA matches it firmly. Some rows have no size entry. The others give once, few or many, or a class for an expanded clone.

TRBV30,NA,TRBJ1-2,TRBD1,TGTGCCTGGTCAACAGGGGCCCACTATGGCTACACCTTC,CAWSTGAHYGYTF
TRBV30,NA,TRBJ2-6,TRBD1,TGTGCCTGGTCTGAGGGGGCCACTGGGGCCAACGTCCTGACTTTC,CAWSEGATGANVLTF
TRBV10-3,few,TRBJ2-7,NA,TGTGCCATCAGTCCCCTCGCGGCAGTCGGCTCCTACGAGCAGTACTTC,CAISPLAAVGSYEQYF
TRBV5-1,NA,TRBJ1-1,NA,TGCGCCAGCAGCTTGGGTGGGGCAATGAACACTGAAGCTTTCTTT,CASSLGGAMNTEAFF
TRBV5-1,once,TRBJ2-7,TRBD1,TGCGCCAGCAGCCCTGGACAGGGACAGTCGGTAGAGTACTTC,CASSPGQGQSVEYF
TRBV19,NA,TRBJ2-1,TRBD2,TGTGCCAGTAGTTTTAAGCGGGGTAATGAGCAGTTCTTC,CASSFKRGNEQFF
TRBV5-1,few,TRBJ2-5,NA,TGCGCCAGCAGCGGTGGCGGGCTTGGGGAAGGGACCCAGTACTTC,CASSGGGLGEGTQYF
TRBV11-2,NA,TRBJ1-3,NA,TGTGCCAGCAGCTTAGCCAGGCCAGGAAACACCATATATTTT,CASSLARPGNTIYF
TRBV3-1/TRBV3-2,NA,TRBJ2-2,TRBD2,TGTGCCAGCAGCCAAGGACTAGCGTCCACCGGGGAGCTGTTTTTT,CASSQGLASTGELFF
TRBV5-1,once,TRBJ2-6,TRBD2,TGCGCCAGCAGCTCGGCTAGCGGGAGCTCTGGGGCCAACGTCCTGACTTTC,CASSSASGSSGANVLTF
TRBV11-2,NA,TRBJ2-5,NA,TGTGCCAGCAGCCAAATGCCAGCGGAGATAAGAGAGACCCAGTACTTC,CASSQMPAEIRETQYF
TRBV21-1,NA,TRBJ1-1,NA,TGTGCCAGCAGCCGAGAAGTGCCGAACACTGAAGCTTTCTTT,CASSREVPNTEAFF
TRBV3-1/TRBV3-2,NA,TRBJ2-7,TRBD2,TGTGCCAGCAGGAGGGGCGGGAGGGCCATCGGCGACGAGCAGTACTTC,CASRRGGRAIGDEQYF
TRBV6-4,NA,TRBJ1-3,TRBD1,TGTGTAAATGGGACAGGCCTGTCTGGAAACACCATATATTTT,CVNGTGLSGNTIYF
TRBV11-2,NA,TRBJ2-1,TRBD2,TGTGCCAGCAGCCCCCAGCTAGCGGGCTACAATGAGCAGTTCTTC,CASSPQLAGYNEQFF
TRBV29-1,NA,TRBJ1-1,TRBD1,TGCAGCGTCCAACAGGGGGTTGGGACTGAAGCTTTCTTT,CSVQQGVGTEAFF
TRBV23-1,NA,TRBJ1-1,NA,TGCGCCAGCAGTCAATTTGGGTCCGGACAGCCCCTGAACACTGAAGCTTTCTTT,CASSQFGSGQPLNTEAFF
TRBV6-4,NA,TRBJ2-2,TRBD2,TGTGCCAGCAGTGACTCGGATATCCGGGGGGGCACCGGGGAGCTGTTTTTT,CASSDSDIRGGTGELFF
TRBV18,NA,TRBJ2-7,NA,TGTGCCAGCTCACCACCGGTTATTACTAGCCCATCCTACGAGCAGTACTTC,CASSPPVITSPSYEQYF
TRBV5-1,NA,TRBJ2-1,TRBD2,TGCGCCAGCAGCTTGGGACTAGCGGGAGGGAACAATGAGCAGTTCTTC,CASSLGLAGGNNEQFF
TRBV3-1/TRBV3-2,NA,TRBJ1-1,NA,TGTGCCAGCAGCCAAGATGGGGCAGCGAACACTGAAGCTTTCTTT,CASSQDGAANTEAFF
TRBV29-1,NA,TRBJ2-1,TRBD2,TGCAGCGTATCCAGCGGGATTGGCGATGAGCAGTTCTTC,CSVSSGIGDEQFF
TRBV11-3,NA,TRBJ2-3,NA,TGTGCCAGCAGGAGAGCGGGCACAGATACGCAGTATTTT,CASRRAGTDTQYF
TRBV30,NA,TRBJ1-4,NA,TGTGCCTGGAGTGTCCCAAATGAAAAACTGTTTTTT,CAWSVPNEKLFF
TRBV10-3,NA,TRBJ2-1,TRBD2,TGTGCCATCAGTGAGCGGGAGGGGGTCTACAATGAGCAGTTCTTC,CAISEREGVYNEQFF
TRBV28,NA,TRBJ1-5,TRBD1,TGTGCCAGCAGTTCTATTAGACAGGGGGCTCGGCAGCCCCAGCATTTT,CASSSIRQGARQPQHF
TRBV7-9,NA,TRBJ2-5,TRBD2,TGTGCCAGCAGCTTAGCTAGCGGGATGGAAGAGACCCAGTACTTC,CASSLASGMEETQYF
TRBV9,NA,TRBJ2-3,NA,TGTGCCAGCACCCGGGACTCCCTGCCGAGTACGCAGTATTTT,CASTRDSLPSTQYF
TRBV29-1,NA,TRBJ2-2,TRBD2,TGCAGCGCTGCGGGGGGGAGAGAGTCCGGGGAGCTGTTTTTT,CSAAGGRESGELFF
TRBV5-1,NA,TRBJ1-3,NA,TGCGCCAGCAGCGACCAGGGCTTCGGAAACACCATATATTTT,CASSDQGFGNTIYF
TRBV5-1,NA,TRBJ1-1,NA,TGCGCCACCGAAACAATGGACACTGAAGCTTTCTTT,CATETMDTEAFF
TRBV11-3,NA,TRBJ2-3,NA,TGTGCCAGCAGCTTTATGTTTACAGATACGCAGTATTTT,CASSFMFTDTQYF
TRBV10-3,few,TRBJ1-5,TRBD1,TGTGCCATCAGTGAGTCCAGGGGGGGGACAGGGATAAATCAGCCCCAGCATTTT,CAISESRGGTGINQPQHF
TRBV25-1,NA,TRBJ1-1,NA,TGTGCCAGCAGTGAATATGGGGGGACTGAAGCTTTCTTT,CASSEYGGTEAFF
TRBV29-1,NA,TRBJ2-3,NA,TGCAGCGCGGCAACAGATACGCAGTATTTT,CSAATDTQYF
TRBV5-1,NA,TRBJ1-5,NA,TGCGCCAGCAGTTTAGCCGGGGAAGGCGGGCAGCCCCAGCATTTT,CASSLAGEGGQPQHF
TRBV3-1/TRBV3-2,NA,TRBJ2-7,TRBD2,TGTGCCAGCACGGCAGGGAGCGGGAACTACGAGCAGTACTTC,CASTAGSGNYEQYF
TRBV5-4,NA,TRBJ2-2,TRBD2,TGTGCCAGCAGCTTGGATCCTAGCGGGAGAACCGGGGAGCTGTTTTTT,CASSLDPSGRTGELFF
TRBV2,NA,TRBJ2-3,TRBD2,TGTGCCAGCAGCTTAAGAGCGGGAGGTCGCACAGATACGCAGTATTTT,CASSLRAGGRTDTQYF
TRBV5-1,NA,TRBJ2-2,NA,TGCGCCAGCAGCTTCACAGGGAACACCGGGGAGCTGTTTTTT,CASSFTGNTGELFF
TRBV5-1,NA,TRBJ2-7,TRBD1,TGCGCCAGCAGCACCCCGGGACAGGGAGCCTACGAGCAGTACTTC,CASSTPGQGAYEQYF
TRBV20-1,few,TRBJ2-7,TRBD2,TGCAGTGCTAGTTCTACTAGCGGGGCTTACGAGCAGTACTTC,CSASSTSGAYEQYF
TRBV7-9,NA,TRBJ2-4,TRBD1,TGTGCCAGCAGCCCCGCCACGTGGGACAGGGGAACCAAAAACATTCAGTACTTC,CASSPATWDRGTKNIQYF
TRBV12-2,NA,TRBJ1-2,NA,TGTGCAAGTCGCTTAGAGGAGGATGGCTACACCTTC,CASRLEEDGYTF
TRBV3-1/TRBV3-2,many,TRBJ2-7,NA,TGTGCCAGCAGCCGCTACAGGGCTTCCTACGAGCAGTACTTC,CASSRYRASYEQYF